These 17 T cell receptor beta chains were sequenced from one sample in a study of beta chain features in type 1 diabetes. Whole-study results and caveats: Type 1 diabetes patients had moderately but significantly shorter TCRB CDR3s in all four CD4+ subsets.

What these receptors recognize is not known. The investigators reverse transcribed all of the isolated RNA, so they sequenced expressed TCRB transcripts. Libraries were prepared by immunoSEQ multiplex PCR; TCRdb keeps only in-frame clonotypes and omits some of them. There are 230,000 or so clones in the sample; 15% to 20% occur only once, and approximately 0.086% lies in the top ten. Sequenced input: naive CD4+ T cells from blood. Receptors were obtained from a man aged 25-45 years with type 1 diabetes.

J is TRBJ2-1 and V is TRBV30; perhaps TRBD2 as D (6 bases). Trimming took 3 bases from V and 4 from J, leaving 13 bases between them. This CDR3 has 14 amino acids. Germline V gives CDR1 GTSNPN, CDR2 SVGIG (reference sequence). The CDR3 DNA sequence: TGTGCCTGGAGATCCGCGGGAAGTTACAATGAGCAGTTCTTC. It codes for CAWRSAGSYNEQFF.

This clone appeared a few times. This chain joins TRBV10-3 and TRBJ2-5; 11 bases fit TRBD1. J gave up 5 bases and V 10 bases, and 12 bases lay outside the gene matches. This CDR3 region has 15 residues. Germline CDR1 reads ENHRY; CDR2 reads SYGVKD. CDR3 loop: CATRTGGSWRETQYF. The DNA of the CDR3 is TGTGCCACCCGGACAGGGGGCTCATGGAGGGAGACCCAGTACTTC.

This clone was counted between two and nine times. The chain is built from TRBV7-9 and TRBJ2-3; D remains ambiguous. The CDR3 is made up of 14 amino acids. V lost 1 base, J lost 2 bases, and 7 bases lay in between. Germline V gives CDR1 SEHNR, CDR2 FQNEAQ (reference sequence). The CDR3 spells CASSLGLHTDTQYF. The CDR3 DNA follows: TGTGCCAGCAGCTTAGGACTGCACACAGATACGCAGTATTTT.

This clone was picked up a small number of times. CDR3 sequence: CASSLTGQGRSEQFF. CDR3 DNA sequence: TGTGCCAGCAGCTTAACGGGACAGGGGAGGAGTGAGCAGTTCTTC. The V gene is TRBV7-3, the J gene TRBJ2-1; 10 bases line up with TRBD1. With 0 bases clipped from V and 9 bases from J, the junction kept 5 bases outside the gene matches. CDR1 is SGHTA, CDR2 FQGTGA, per germline. CDR3 length: 15 residues.

This clone occurred a few times. The V gene is TRBV29-1, the J gene TRBJ2-1; 8 bases agree with TRBD1. The CDR3 runs 14 residues. CDR1 and CDR2 (germline): SQVTM, ANQGSEA. J lost 2 bases, V lost 3 bases, and 3 bases had no gene match. The CDR3 DNA reads as TGCAGCGTTGAGAGGGGACAGGCCTACAATGAGCAGTTCTTC. This gives the protein CSVERGQAYNEQFF.

The chain employs TRBV7-2 and TRBJ1-1; tentative D call: TRBD1 (5 bases). The CDR3 is 14 amino acids. Germline V gives CDR1 SGHTA, CDR2 FQGNSA. V gave up 4 bases and J gave up 4 bases, with 13 bases separating them. The CDR3 is CASSSPGGGTEAFF. Written as DNA, the CDR3 is TGTGCCAGCAGCTCCCCCGGGGGTGGCACTGAAGCTTTCTTT.

CDR3 in DNA: TGTGCCAGCAGTTACTCGGCTTTTGGGGCAACCTACGAGCAGTACTTC. As protein: CASSYSAFGATYEQYF. The rearrangement uses TRBV6-5 and TRBJ2-7, with a tentative D call TRBD1 (5 bases). The CDR3 length is 16 residues. Germline-derived CDR1 and CDR2 are MNHEY and SVGAGI. V was clipped by 0 bases and J by 2 bases, with 14 bases between them.

The chain links TRBV15 to TRBJ2-1, with no clear D. In germline, CDR1 is LNHNV, CDR2 YYDKDF (reference sequence). The CDR3 sequence is 13 residues long. Trimming took off 2 bases at V and 9 bases at J, with 11 bases between the two ends. The CDR3 nucleotides read TGTGCCACCAGCAGAACCTCCTTGGGTGAGCAGTTCTTC. Its translation is CATSRTSLGEQFF.

The J gene is TRBJ2-3, the V gene TRBV27; D call uncertain. V lost 5 bases and J 0 bases, leaving 3 bases between the germline ends. The CDR3 has 12 residues. Germline V gives CDR1 MNHEY, CDR2 SMNVEV (reference sequence). The CDR3 nucleotides are TGTGCCAGCAGTCAGAGCACAGATACGCAGTATTTT. This sequence encodes CASSQSTDTQYF.

This rearrangement joins TRBV7-8 to TRBJ2-5; TRBD1 matches 9 bases. This CDR3 is built from 15 residues. Trimming at V came to 9 bases and at J to 4 bases, leaving 12 bases not matched to a gene. Germline V gives CDR1 SGHVS, CDR2 FQNEAQ. The DNA of the CDR3 is TGTGCCAGTACACTAAACAGGGGGCTTGGAGAGACCCAGTACTTC. Translation: CASTLNRGLGETQYF. Full variable domain (outside the CDR3, taken from reference TRBV7-8 and TRBJ2-5): GAGVSQSPRYKVAKRGQDVALRCDPISGHVSLFWYQQALGQGPEFLTYFQNEAQLDKSGLPSDRFFAERPEGSVSTLKIQRTQQEDSAVYLCASTLNRGLGETQYFGPGTRLLVL.

This clone was seen a handful of times. The chain has TRBV29-1 and TRBJ2-7, with 9 bases lining up with TRBD2. The trim removed 0 bases at V and 6 bases at J, leaving 9 bases unmatched. Germline V gene data show CDR1 as SQVTM and CDR2 as ANQGSEA. The CDR3 length is 15 residues. The CDR3 loop reads CSVEDRGLAATEQYF. The CDR3 nucleotides are TGCAGCGTTGAAGATCGGGGACTAGCTGCCACCGAGCAGTACTTC.

This chain connects TRBV15 to TRBJ2-3, with D tentatively TRBD1 (6 bases). Trimming shortened V by 0 bases and J by 2 bases, and 9 bases separated the two germline ends. Germline-derived CDR1 and CDR2 are LNHNV and YYDKDF (reference sequence). CDR3 length equals 15 residues. CDR3 sequence (DNA): TGTGCCACCAGCAGAGATGTGGGGGCCACAGATACGCAGTATTTT. This codes for CATSRDVGATDTQYF.

The chain couples TRBV29-1 to TRBJ2-1, with D possibly matching TRBD1 (6 bases). Germline V gene data show CDR1 as SQVTM and CDR2 as ANQGSEA. V lost 4 bases, J lost 6 bases, and 16 bases lay in between. The CDR3 contains 14 residues. CDR3 DNA sequence: TGCAGCGTTGTAGGGGGTTTGGGTATCAATGAGCAGTTCTTC. Translating it yields CSVVGGLGINEQFF.

J is TRBJ2-5 and V is TRBV7-3, with 7 bases aligning to TRBD2. CDR1 and CDR2 from the germline V gene are SGHTA and FQGTGA. V shed 2 bases and J 1 base; nucleotides not matched to a gene: 4. This CDR3 spans 15 amino acids. CDR3 sequence: CASSLGLAAQETQYF. CDR3 bases: TGTGCCAGCAGCTTAGGGCTAGCGGCCCAAGAGACCCAGTACTTC.

The chain joins TRBV29-1 to TRBJ2-3; 13 bases map to TRBD2. Losses at the gene ends were 5 bases for V and 2 bases for J; bases not matched to a gene: 4. Germline V gene data show CDR1 as SQVTM and CDR2 as ANQGSEA. This CDR3 has 15 residues. CDR3 region: CSVNGLAGATDTQYF. Here the CDR3 DNA reads TGCAGCGTTAATGGACTAGCGGGGGCCACAGATACGCAGTATTTT.

This clone was seen only a few times. The same CDR3 can be traced to other DNA sequences in this sample. The chain links TRBV29-1 to TRBJ2-5; D gene unclear. CDR1 is SQVTM, CDR2 ANQGSEA, per germline. The CDR3 loop spans 13 amino acids. With 1 base removed from V and 1 base from J, the gap between germline ends came to 7 bases. The CDR3 DNA sequence: TGCAGCGTTGAAGGACGCCTCCAAGAGACCCAGTACTTC. The encoded protein is CSVEGRLQETQYF. Drawing the rest from reference TRBV29-1 and TRBJ2-5, the complete variable domain is SAVISQKPSRDICQRGTSLTIQCQVDSQVTMMFWYRQQPGQSLTLIATANQGSEATYESGFVIDKFPISRPNLTFSTLTVSNMSPEDSSIYLCSVEGRLQETQYFGPGTRLLVL.

This clone was seen a few times. V is TRBV7-2 and J is TRBJ2-1; TRBD2 might be the D (5 bases). Germline values: CDR1 SGHTA, CDR2 FQGNSA. The CDR3 spans 15 residues. Trimming cost V 1 base and J 1 base, with 8 bases left between them. The CDR3 DNA reads TGTGCCAGCAGCTTAGAATGGGAGTCCTACAATGAGCAGTTCTTC. Protein: CASSLEWESYNEQFF.